This T cell receptor beta chain was captured in a study of T cell repertoires in cytomegalovirus infection. Study overall: CMV epitopes, recently identified HLA-C-restricted and well-studied HLA-B-restricted, were used. The public TCR beta signatures pointed to both CMV infection and matching HLA type.

MiXCR was run by TCRdb on the reads, yielding one entry per CDR3 protein. The sample has hundreds of thousands of distinct CDR3 sequences, roughly 34% seen once. There are 17 residues in the CDR3. The V end was cut by 1 base, the J end by 2 bases, with 18 bases between. CDR1 is SGHTA and CDR2 is FQGNSA in the germline V gene. Study-level findings and limits: Public TCR beta family frequency separated CMV-and-HLA carriers, including in an independent cohort. Dominant in the ex vivo response were TCR beta clonotypes restricted by HLA-C and specific for CMV.

This clonotype occurred many times. The antigen is not known. The specimen comprised cultured PBMCs, sampled from culture after CMV antigen stimulation. The chain is built from TRBV7-2 and TRBJ2-7, with D possibly TRBD2 on 5 matching bases. The source is a human donor in good health (CMV status not recorded). Some clones in this sample may be carry-over from other donors' samples. The CDR3 DNA reads as TGTGCCAGCAGCTTAGATGGAACCACTAGTTTTCCCTACGAGCAGTACTTC. The encoded protein is CASSLDGTTSFPYEQYF.